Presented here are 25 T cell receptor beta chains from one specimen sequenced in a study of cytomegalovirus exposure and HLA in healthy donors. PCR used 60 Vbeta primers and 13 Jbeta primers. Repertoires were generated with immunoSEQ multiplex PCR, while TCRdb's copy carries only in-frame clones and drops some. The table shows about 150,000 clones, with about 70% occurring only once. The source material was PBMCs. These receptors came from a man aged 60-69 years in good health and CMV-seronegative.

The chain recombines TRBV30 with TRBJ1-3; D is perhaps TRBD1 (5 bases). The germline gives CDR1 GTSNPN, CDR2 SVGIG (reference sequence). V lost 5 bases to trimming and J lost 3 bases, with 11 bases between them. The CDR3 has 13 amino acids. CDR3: CAWVQGSGNTIYF. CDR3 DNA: TGTGCCTGGGTCCAGGGAAGTGGAAACACCATATATTTT. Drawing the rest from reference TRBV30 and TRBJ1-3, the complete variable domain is SQTIHQWPATLVQPVGSPLSLECTVEGTSNPNLYWYRQAAGRGLQLLFYSVGIGQISSEVPQNLSASRPQDRQFILSSKKLLLSDSGFYLCAWVQGSGNTIYFGEGSWLTVV.

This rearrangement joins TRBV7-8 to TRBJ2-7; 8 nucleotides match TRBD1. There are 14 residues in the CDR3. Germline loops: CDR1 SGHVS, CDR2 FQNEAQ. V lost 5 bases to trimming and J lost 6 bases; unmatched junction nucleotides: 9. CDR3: CASSLPDRGSEQYF. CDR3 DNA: TGTGCCAGCAGCCTCCCCGACAGGGGCAGCGAGCAGTACTTC.

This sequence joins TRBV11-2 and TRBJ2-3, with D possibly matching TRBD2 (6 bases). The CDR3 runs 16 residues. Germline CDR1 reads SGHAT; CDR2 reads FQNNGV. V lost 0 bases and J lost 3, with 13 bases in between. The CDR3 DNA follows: TGTGCCAGCAGCTTAGAAGGGAGGATGGGTACAGATACGCAGTATTTT. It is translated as CASSLEGRMGTDTQYF.

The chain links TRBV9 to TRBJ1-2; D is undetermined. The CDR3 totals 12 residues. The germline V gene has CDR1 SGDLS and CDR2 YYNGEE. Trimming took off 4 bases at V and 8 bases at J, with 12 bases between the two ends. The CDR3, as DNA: TGTGCCAGCAGCCGCCAGGAAGACGGCTACACCTTC. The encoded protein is CASSRQEDGYTF.

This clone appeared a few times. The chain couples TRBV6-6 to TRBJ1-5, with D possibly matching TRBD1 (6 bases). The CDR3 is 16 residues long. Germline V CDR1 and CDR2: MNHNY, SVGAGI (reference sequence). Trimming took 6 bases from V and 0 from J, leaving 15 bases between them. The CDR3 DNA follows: TGTGCCAGCAGAGCAGTAGGGGGAGATAGCAATCAGCCCCAGCATTTT. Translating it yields CASRAVGGDSNQPQHF.

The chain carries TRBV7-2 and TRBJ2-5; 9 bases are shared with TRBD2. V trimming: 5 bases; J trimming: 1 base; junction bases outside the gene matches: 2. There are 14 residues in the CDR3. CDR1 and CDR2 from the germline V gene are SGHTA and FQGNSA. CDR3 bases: TGTGCCAGCAGCAAGACTAGCGGCCAAGAGACCCAGTACTTC. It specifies CASSKTSGQETQYF.

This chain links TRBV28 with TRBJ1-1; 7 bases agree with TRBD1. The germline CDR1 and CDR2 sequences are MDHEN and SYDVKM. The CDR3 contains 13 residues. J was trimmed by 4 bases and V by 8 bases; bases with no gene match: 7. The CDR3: CASLKQGGTEAFF. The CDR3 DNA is TGTGCCAGCTTGAAGCAGGGGGGCACTGAAGCTTTCTTT. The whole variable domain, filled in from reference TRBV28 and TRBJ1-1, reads DVKVTQSSRYLVKRTGEKVFLECVQDMDHENMFWYRQDPGLGLRLIYFSYDVKMKEKGDIPEGYSVSREKKERFSLILESASTNQTSMYLCASLKQGGTEAFFGQGTRLTVV.

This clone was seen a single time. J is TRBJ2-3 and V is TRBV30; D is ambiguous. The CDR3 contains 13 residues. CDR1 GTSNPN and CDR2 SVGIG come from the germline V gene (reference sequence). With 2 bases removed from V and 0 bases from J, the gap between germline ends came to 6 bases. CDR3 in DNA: TGTGCCTGGAGTTATACTAGCACAGATACGCAGTATTTT. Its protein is CAWSYTSTDTQYF. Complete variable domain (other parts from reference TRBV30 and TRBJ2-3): SQTIHQWPATLVQPVGSPLSLECTVEGTSNPNLYWYRQAAGRGLQLLFYSVGIGQISSEVPQNLSASRPQDRQFILSSKKLLLSDSGFYLCAWSYTSTDTQYFGPGTRLTVL.

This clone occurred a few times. The CDR3 loop is CASSVEAGLAGERQYF. Here the CDR3 DNA reads TGTGCCAGCAGCGTCGAAGCCGGACTAGCGGGAGAGAGGCAGTATTTT. The chain is built from TRBV9 and TRBJ2-3; 13 positions agree with TRBD2. V shed 2 bases, J shed 11 bases, and the junction held 11 bases outside the gene matches. Germline CDR1 is SGDLS and CDR2 is YYNGEE. The CDR3 has 16 residues.

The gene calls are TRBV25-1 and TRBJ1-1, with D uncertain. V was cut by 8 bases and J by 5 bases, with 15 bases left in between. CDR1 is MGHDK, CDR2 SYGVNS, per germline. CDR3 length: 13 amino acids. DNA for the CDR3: TGTGCCAGCTGTAGGACGGCGGGGACTGAAGCTTTCTTT. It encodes CASCRTAGTEAFF.

CDR3 residues: CASSYRGGGPPEQFF. Written as DNA, the CDR3 is TGTGCCAGCTCCTATCGCGGGGGAGGGCCGCCCGAGCAGTTCTTC. This rearrangement joins TRBV19 to TRBJ2-1, with 7 nucleotides matching TRBD2. The CDR3 is 15 residues long. From germline, CDR1 is LNHDA and CDR2 SQIVND (reference sequence). V lost 9 bases, J lost 10 bases, and 18 bases stayed unmatched.

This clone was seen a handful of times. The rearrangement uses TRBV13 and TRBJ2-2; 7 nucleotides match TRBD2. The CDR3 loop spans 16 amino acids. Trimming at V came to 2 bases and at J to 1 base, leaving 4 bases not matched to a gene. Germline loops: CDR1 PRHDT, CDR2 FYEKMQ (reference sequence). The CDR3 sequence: CASSLRASGNTGELFF. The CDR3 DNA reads TGTGCCAGCAGCTTACGGGCTAGCGGGAACACCGGGGAGCTGTTTTTT.

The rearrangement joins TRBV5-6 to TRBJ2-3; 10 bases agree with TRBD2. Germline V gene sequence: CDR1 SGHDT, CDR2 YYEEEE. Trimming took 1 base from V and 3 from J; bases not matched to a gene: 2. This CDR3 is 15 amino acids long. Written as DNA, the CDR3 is TGTGCCAGCAGCTTGAGCGGGAGGGGGACAGATACGCAGTATTTT. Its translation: CASSLSGRGTDTQYF.

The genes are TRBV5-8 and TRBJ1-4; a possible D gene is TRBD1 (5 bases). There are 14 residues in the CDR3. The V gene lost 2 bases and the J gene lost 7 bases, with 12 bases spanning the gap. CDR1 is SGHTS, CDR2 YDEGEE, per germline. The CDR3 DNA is TGTGCCAGCAGCTTTGGGGCTATGACTGAAAAACTGTTTTTT. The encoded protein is CASSFGAMTEKLFF.

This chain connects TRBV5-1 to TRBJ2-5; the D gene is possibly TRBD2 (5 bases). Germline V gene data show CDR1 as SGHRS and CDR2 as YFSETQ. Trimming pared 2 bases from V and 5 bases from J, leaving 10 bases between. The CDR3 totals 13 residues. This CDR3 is CASSFRGMETQYF. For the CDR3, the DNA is TGCGCCAGCAGCTTCCGGGGTATGGAGACCCAGTACTTC.

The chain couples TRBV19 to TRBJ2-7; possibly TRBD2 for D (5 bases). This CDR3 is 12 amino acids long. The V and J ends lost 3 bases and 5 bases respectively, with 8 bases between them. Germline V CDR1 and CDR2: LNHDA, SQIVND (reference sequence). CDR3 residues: CASSMAGNEQYF. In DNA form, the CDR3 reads TGTGCCAGTAGTATGGCGGGCAACGAGCAGTACTTC.

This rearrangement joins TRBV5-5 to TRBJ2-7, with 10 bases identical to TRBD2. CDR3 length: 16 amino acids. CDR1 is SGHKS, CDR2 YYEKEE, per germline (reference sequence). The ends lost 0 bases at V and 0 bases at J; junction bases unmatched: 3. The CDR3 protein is CASSLVPSGSSYEQYF. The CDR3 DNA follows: TGTGCCAGCAGCTTGGTACCTAGCGGGAGCTCCTACGAGCAGTACTTC.

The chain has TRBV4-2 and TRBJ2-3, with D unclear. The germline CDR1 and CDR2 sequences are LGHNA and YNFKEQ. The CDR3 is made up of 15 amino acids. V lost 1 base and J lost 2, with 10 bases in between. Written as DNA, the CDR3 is TGTGCCAGCAGCCAAGGGCAACCAGACACAGATACGCAGTATTTT. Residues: CASSQGQPDTDTQYF.

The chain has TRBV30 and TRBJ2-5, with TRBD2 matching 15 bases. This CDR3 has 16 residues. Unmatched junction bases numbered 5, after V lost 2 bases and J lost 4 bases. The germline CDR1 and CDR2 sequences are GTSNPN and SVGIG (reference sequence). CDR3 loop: CAWSKGLAGGPETQYF. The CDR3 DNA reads TGTGCCTGGAGTAAAGGACTAGCGGGAGGGCCAGAGACCCAGTACTTC.

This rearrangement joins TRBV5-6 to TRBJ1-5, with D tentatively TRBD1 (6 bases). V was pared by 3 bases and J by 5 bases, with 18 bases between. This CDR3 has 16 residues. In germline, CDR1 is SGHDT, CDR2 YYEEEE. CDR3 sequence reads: CASSSGQKEPYQPQHF. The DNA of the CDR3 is TGTGCCAGCAGCTCTGGACAGAAAGAGCCCTATCAGCCCCAGCATTTT.

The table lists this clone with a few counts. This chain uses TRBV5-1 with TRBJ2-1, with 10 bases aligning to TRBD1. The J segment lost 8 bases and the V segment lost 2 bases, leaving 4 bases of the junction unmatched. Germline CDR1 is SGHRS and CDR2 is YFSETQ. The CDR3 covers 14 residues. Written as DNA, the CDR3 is TGCGCCAGCAGCTTCGTGACAGGGGGCGATGAGCAGTTCTTC. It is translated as CASSFVTGGDEQFF.

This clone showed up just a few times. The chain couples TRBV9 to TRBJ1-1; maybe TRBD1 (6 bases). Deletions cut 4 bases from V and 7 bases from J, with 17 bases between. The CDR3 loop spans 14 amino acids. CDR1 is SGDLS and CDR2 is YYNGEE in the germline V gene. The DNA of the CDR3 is TGTGCCAGCAGCCCGACGCGGGGGGGCGTTGAAGCTTTCTTT. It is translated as CASSPTRGGVEAFF.

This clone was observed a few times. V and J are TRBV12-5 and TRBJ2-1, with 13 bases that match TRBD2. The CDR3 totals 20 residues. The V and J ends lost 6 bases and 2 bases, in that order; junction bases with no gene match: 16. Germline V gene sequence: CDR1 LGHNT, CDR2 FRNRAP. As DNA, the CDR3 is TGTGCTAGTGGCCAACCGACCGGGACTAGCGGGATAAATACCTACAATGAGCAGTTCTTC. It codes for CASGQPTGTSGINTYNEQFF.

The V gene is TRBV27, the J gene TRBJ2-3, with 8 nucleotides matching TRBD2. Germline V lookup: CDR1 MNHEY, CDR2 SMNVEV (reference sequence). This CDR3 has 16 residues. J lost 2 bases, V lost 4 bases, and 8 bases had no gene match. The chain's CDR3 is CASSSTSGTFTDTQYF. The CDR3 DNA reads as TGTGCCAGCAGTTCAACTAGCGGAACCTTCACAGATACGCAGTATTTT.

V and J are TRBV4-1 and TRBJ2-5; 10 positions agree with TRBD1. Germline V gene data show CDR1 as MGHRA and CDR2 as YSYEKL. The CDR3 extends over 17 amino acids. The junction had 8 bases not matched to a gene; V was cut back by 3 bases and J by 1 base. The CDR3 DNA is TGCGCCAGCAGCCATCCCGGGACAGGGGACTTCCAAGAGACCCAGTACTTC. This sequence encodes CASSHPGTGDFQETQYF.